The 20 T cell receptor beta chains below all came from one sample that was sequenced in a study of blood T cell repertoires in COVID-19. Sequencing was performed with immunoSEQ multiplex PCR; in TCRdb, only in-frame clones are kept and a portion is missing. Of some 200,000 clones listed, roughly nine tenths are singletons. Sequencing input: peripheral blood. The receptors here all came from a woman between 65 and 79 years old with acute or convalescent COVID-19.

The chain employs TRBV18 and TRBJ1-6; weak D call: TRBD1 (6 bases). V lost 3 bases, J lost 5 bases, and 11 bases lay in between. Germline CDR1 and CDR2: KGHSH and LQKENI. The CDR3 sequence is 15 residues long. CDR3 in DNA: TGTGCCAGCTCACCCCGGACAGCGAATAATTCACCCCTCCACTTT. It translates to CASSPRTANNSPLHF.

This chain links TRBV19 with TRBJ2-1; D gene ambiguous. The CDR3 contains 13 residues. CDR1 is LNHDA and CDR2 is SQIVND in the germline V gene (reference sequence). The ends were cut back, 5 bases at V and 0 bases at J, with 5 bases in the middle. CDR3 sequence: CASSLSSYNEQFF. CDR3 sequence (DNA): TGTGCCAGTAGTCTGAGCTCCTACAATGAGCAGTTCTTC.

There are a few counts of this clone. The CDR3 DNA reads TGTGCCAGCAGCCAAACAGGTTGGAACACTGAAGCTTTCTTT. This translates into CASSQTGWNTEAFF. This sequence joins TRBV6-2 or TRBV6-3 and TRBJ1-1; D is perhaps TRBD1 (5 bases). Per germline, CDR1 MNHEY and CDR2 SVGEGT. The CDR3 covers 14 residues. V lost 6 bases and J lost 1, with 12 bases in between.

Notes on this clone: Its ends do not fully match the called genes, so a read error is possible. V gene TRBV7-7 combines with J gene TRBJ2-5, with D possibly matching TRBD2 (6 bases). The CDR3 has 12 residues. Germline CDR1 SSHAT, CDR2 FNYEAQ (reference sequence). The CDR3, as DNA: TGTGCTAGCAGTCTTAGCGGCGAGACCCAGTACTTC. It is translated as CASSLSGETQYF.

The chain couples TRBV28 to TRBJ2-5; 7 bases line up with TRBD1. V lost 3 bases to trimming and J lost 2 bases; unmatched junction nucleotides: 6. Germline CDR1 MDHEN, CDR2 SYDVKM. This CDR3 contains 15 residues. The CDR3 nucleotides are TGTGCCAGCAGTTTTACCCCGGGACAGCAAGAGACCCAGTACTTC. It is translated as CASSFTPGQQETQYF.

This clone was detected once. This chain links TRBV19 with TRBJ2-5, with D possibly being TRBD2 (6 bases). The V end was cut by 6 bases, the J end by 5 bases, with 22 bases between. This CDR3 contains 16 residues. CDR1 is LNHDA and CDR2 is SQIVND in the germline V gene (reference sequence). As DNA, the CDR3 is TGTGCCAGTAGCCCCTGGGACTCCTCAATGGGGGAGACCCAGTACTTC. This codes for CASSPWDSSMGETQYF.

This chain links TRBV11-3 with TRBJ2-7, with D tentatively TRBD2 (5 bases). The CDR3 runs to 14 residues. CDR1 and CDR2 from the germline V gene are SGHNT and YENEEA. Trimming took off 3 bases at V and 0 bases at J, with 9 bases between the two ends. The CDR3 coding sequence is TGTGCCAGCAGCTTTCGAGGGAACTCCTACGAGCAGTACTTC. As protein: CASSFRGNSYEQYF. Based on the CDR3 plus reference TRBV11-3 and TRBJ2-7, the full variable domain is EAGVVQSPRYKIIEKKQPVAFWCNPISGHNTLYWYLQNLGQGPELLIRYENEEAVDDSQLPKDRFSAERLKGVDSTLKIQPAELGDSAVYLCASSFRGNSYEQYFGPGTRLTVT.

The chain is built from TRBV18 and TRBJ1-1; TRBD1 agrees at 7 bases. V was clipped by 3 bases and J by 0 bases; unmatched bases: 10. From germline, CDR1 is KGHSH and CDR2 LQKENI. CDR3 length equals 17 residues. CDR3 nucleotide sequence: TGTGCCAGCTCACCCAGGACAGGCGGTGCGATGAACACTGAAGCTTTCTTT. It is translated as CASSPRTGGAMNTEAFF.

The gene calls are TRBV19 and TRBJ1-1; 8 bases align to TRBD1. V dropped 1 base and J dropped 1; count of bases not matched to a gene: 2. Germline V gives CDR1 LNHDA, CDR2 SQIVND (reference sequence). This CDR3 is 15 amino acids long. The CDR3 coding sequence is TGTGCCAGTAGTATAGTGGGGACAGGGAACACTGAAGCTTTCTTT. It is translated as CASSIVGTGNTEAFF. Complete variable domain (other parts from reference TRBV19 and TRBJ1-1): DGGITQSPKYLFRKEGQNVTLSCEQNLNHDAMYWYRQDPGQGLRLIYYSQIVNDFQKGDIAEGYSVSREKKESFPLTVTSAQKNPTAFYLCASSIVGTGNTEAFFGQGTRLTVV.

The V and J genes are TRBV7-3 and TRBJ2-3, with D hard to call. V was cut by 5 bases and J by 3 bases, with 12 bases left in between. The length of the CDR3 is 14 residues. CDR1 is SGHTA, CDR2 FQGTGA, per germline. This CDR3 reads CASSGSGPTDTQYF. For the CDR3, the DNA is TGTGCCAGCAGCGGGTCAGGTCCGACAGATACGCAGTATTTT. Variable domain in full (rest from reference TRBV7-3 and TRBJ2-3): GAGVSQTPSNKVTEKGKYVELRCDPISGHTALYWYRQSLGQGPEFLIYFQGTGAADDSGLPNDRFFAVRPEGSVSTLKIQRTERGDSAVYLCASSGSGPTDTQYFGPGTRLTVL.

In DNA form, the CDR3 reads TGTGCCAGCTCACCTCCCCCCGGGGCTGGGGCCAACGTCCTGACTTTC. Protein product: CASSPPPGAGANVLTF. The chain couples TRBV18 to TRBJ2-6; D is possibly TRBD2 (5 bases). Germline loops: CDR1 KGHSH, CDR2 LQKENI. The CDR3 loop spans 16 amino acids. Between the trimmed V and J ends, which lost 3 bases and 2 bases, there was a span of 11 bases.

V and J are TRBV4-2 and TRBJ1-5; no clear D. From germline, CDR1 is LGHNA and CDR2 YNFKEQ. The CDR3 has 14 amino acids. The V gene lost 0 bases and the J gene lost 1 base, with 4 bases spanning the gap. CDR3 nucleotide sequence: TGTGCCAGCAGCCAAGACTCGAGCAATCAGCCCCAGCATTTT. As protein: CASSQDSSNQPQHF.

The chain carries TRBV18 and TRBJ2-5; the D is unclear. CDR1 KGHSH and CDR2 LQKENI come from the germline V gene. Trimming took off 3 bases at V and 1 base at J, with 9 bases between the two ends. The CDR3 runs 14 residues. DNA for the CDR3: TGTGCCAGCTCACCCATGAACAGCCAAGAGACCCAGTACTTC. It encodes CASSPMNSQETQYF.

The J gene is TRBJ2-7, the V gene TRBV27; D gene ambiguous. Germline V gene lookup returns CDR1 MNHEY and CDR2 SMNVEV (reference sequence). The CDR3 extends over 12 amino acids. Trimming removed 2 bases from V and 4 bases from J, with 6 bases in between. CDR3 amino acids: CASSLNFYEQYF. The CDR3 DNA reads TGTGCCAGCAGTTTAAACTTTTACGAGCAGTACTTC.

The CDR3 spells CASSLRIGTSGGNEQFF. The CDR3 region has the DNA TGTGCCAGCAGCTTAAGGATCGGGACTAGCGGGGGGAATGAGCAGTTCTTC. The chain uses TRBV13 and TRBJ2-1, with TRBD2 matching 15 bases. From germline, CDR1 is PRHDT and CDR2 FYEKMQ (reference sequence). This CDR3 comprises 17 residues. Trimming at V came to 2 bases and at J to 7 bases, leaving 6 bases not matched to a gene.

The chain has TRBV20-1 and TRBJ1-2; perhaps TRBD1 as D (5 bases). Trimming shortened V by 5 bases and J by 4 bases, and 8 bases separated the two germline ends. The CDR3 contains 11 residues. Germline-derived CDR1 and CDR2 are DFQATT and SNEGSKA (reference sequence). Here the CDR3 DNA reads TGCAGTGCTGATACAGGCTATGGCTACACCTTC. Residues: CSADTGYGYTF.

The count of this clone is one. This sequence joins TRBV7-6 and TRBJ2-2, with 7 nucleotides matching TRBD1. Germline CDR1 reads SGHVS; CDR2 reads FNYEAQ. The CDR3 has 14 amino acids. V shed 5 bases, J shed 4 bases, and the junction held 4 bases outside the gene matches. The CDR3 reads CASSHNRGTGELFF. DNA for the CDR3: TGTGCCAGCAGCCATAACAGGGGCACCGGGGAGCTGTTTTTT.

In this sample, this clone turned up a few times. This chain links TRBV2 with TRBJ1-6, with D perhaps matching TRBD1 (5 bases). V lost 7 bases and J lost 7, with 20 bases in between. Germline V CDR1 and CDR2: SNHLY, FYNNEI. This CDR3 contains 16 residues. The CDR3 coding sequence is TGTGCCAGCACCCCGTCAGGGTGGGCGGGAAATTCACCCCTCCACTTT. It codes for CASTPSGWAGNSPLHF.

The V call is TRBV19, the J call TRBJ1-1; 10 nucleotides line up with TRBD1. This CDR3 is built from 16 residues. With V trimmed by 3 bases and J by 3 bases, 7 bases remained unmatched. Per the germline V gene, CDR1 is LNHDA and CDR2 is SQIVND (reference sequence). The CDR3 is CASSIWTGGGDTEAFF. As DNA, the CDR3 is TGTGCCAGTAGTATTTGGACAGGGGGAGGGGACACTGAAGCTTTCTTT.

The V and J genes are TRBV27 and TRBJ1-2; 12 bases are shared with TRBD1. Germline CDR1 MNHEY, CDR2 SMNVEV (reference sequence). The CDR3 is 15 amino acids. Germline trimming cut 3 bases from V and 8 bases from J; bases unmatched to any gene: 7. CDR3 loop: CASSLGQGAVGGYTF. The CDR3 DNA is TGTGCCAGCAGTTTGGGACAGGGGGCAGTGGGCGGCTACACCTTC.